Presented here are 8 T cell receptor beta chains from one specimen sequenced in a study of T cells in Graves' hyperthyroidism and ophthalmopathy. There were TCR beta CDR3 regions amplified from RNA transcripts. Researchers ran a first-round RT-PCR on the TCR CDR3 using the HTBI primer set. Via MiXCR, TCRdb re-called the multiplex PCR reads, giving one row per CDR3 protein. The sample consists of under 350,000 distinct CDR3 sequences, 15% to 20% of them appearing once. Sequencing was performed on blood. The source is a woman aged 55-70 years with Graves' ophthalmopathy.

The chain uses TRBV5-1 and TRBJ1-5; weak D call: TRBD1 (5 bases). V lost 5 bases and J lost 4, with 19 bases in between. Germline lookup yields CDR1 SGHRS and CDR2 YFSETQ. The CDR3 runs to 16 residues. CDR3 loop: CASREVGAGGNQPQHF. The CDR3 nucleotides read TGCGCCAGCAGGGAGGTCGGGGCGGGGGGAAATCAGCCCCAGCATTTT.

The chain employs TRBV7-2 and TRBJ2-1, with no clear D. Trimming removed 5 bases from V and 8 bases from J, with 25 bases in between. This CDR3 has 17 amino acids. The germline V gene encodes CDR1 SGHTA and CDR2 FQGNSA. Here the CDR3 DNA reads TGTGCCAGCAGCCAAGAAAAATGGGCGGTCCCGTGGGATGAGCAGTTCTTC. Translation gives CASSQEKWAVPWDEQFF. Full variable domain (remainder filled in from reference TRBV7-2 and TRBJ2-1): GAGVSQSPSNKVTEKGKDVELRCDPISGHTALYWYRQSLGQGLEFLIYFQGNSAPDKSGLPSDRFSAERTGGSVSTLTIQRTQQEDSAVYLCASSQEKWAVPWDEQFFGPGTRLTVL.

This clonotype was observed many times. The rearrangement links TRBV5-6 to TRBJ1-2; 12 bases are a match to TRBD1. This CDR3 has 16 residues. J was trimmed by 1 base and V by 3 bases; bases with no gene match: 4. From germline, CDR1 is SGHDT and CDR2 YYEEEE. The CDR3 protein is CASSSRDRGLNYGYTF. The CDR3 nucleotides read TGTGCCAGCAGCTCCCGGGACAGGGGGCTTAACTATGGCTACACCTTC.

The rearrangement uses TRBV5-1 and TRBJ1-6; 9 bases fit TRBD1. Germline lookup yields CDR1 SGHRS and CDR2 YFSETQ. The J segment lost 9 bases and the V segment lost 0 bases, leaving 7 bases of the junction unmatched. The CDR3 runs 16 residues. CDR3 residues: CASSLAGTGYASPLHF. CDR3 DNA: TGCGCCAGCAGCTTGGCCGGGACAGGGTATGCTTCACCCCTCCACTTT.

The chain carries TRBV15 and TRBJ2-7; perhaps TRBD1 as D (5 bases). Germline V gives CDR1 LNHNV, CDR2 YYDKDF (reference sequence). The CDR3 extends over 14 amino acids. The ends were cut back, 3 bases at V and 3 bases at J, with 12 bases in the middle. The CDR3 loop is CATSRDQGSYEQYF. Here the CDR3 DNA reads TGTGCCACCAGCAGGGACCAGGGTAGCTACGAGCAGTACTTC.

The chain employs TRBV6-2 or TRBV6-3 and TRBJ2-3, with TRBD2 as a possible D gene (5 bases). V lost 7 bases to trimming and J lost 5 bases, with 16 bases between them. The CDR3 is made up of 14 amino acids. CDR1 and CDR2 from the germline V gene are MNHEY and SVGEGT. The CDR3, as DNA: TGTGCCAGCAAAGGGAGCCTCATAGGAGATACGCAGTATTTT. Its protein product is CASKGSLIGDTQYF.

In its sample, this clonotype was seen many times. J is TRBJ2-7 and V is TRBV20-1, with TRBD2 matching 11 bases. The CDR3 runs 17 residues. V lost 3 bases to trimming and J lost 1 base; unmatched junction nucleotides: 11. Germline lookup yields CDR1 DFQATT and CDR2 SNEGSKA (reference sequence). CDR3 DNA sequence: TGCAGTGCTAGGGGCGGGCTAGCGGGAGGTATTTCCTACGAGCAGTACTTC. It yields the protein CSARGGLAGGISYEQYF.

CDR3 DNA: TGTGCCAGCAGTTACCAATCTTCAGGCACAGATACGCAGTATTTT. It yields the protein CASSYQSSGTDTQYF. The J gene is TRBJ2-3, the V gene TRBV6-5; D ambiguous. The V gene lost 2 bases and the J gene lost 1 base, with 10 bases spanning the gap. There are 15 residues in the CDR3. Germline V gene lookup returns CDR1 MNHEY and CDR2 SVGAGI.